This entry features one T cell receptor beta chain sequence. This receptor's antigen is unknown. The input lacks base qualities; no much larger clone sits a single base away. The record originates from a study of T cell repertoires in cytomegalovirus infection (dated by TCRdb to about 2019). For the study in its entirety: Alongside well-studied HLA-B-restricted epitopes, the peptide stimulations were aimed at recently identified HLA-C-restricted CMV epitopes, whose presentation resists viral immunomodulation. The HLA type of each donor mattered for the analysis, because public TCR beta signatures pointed to carriage of CMV infection along with the matching HLA type. The paper as a whole reports these results and caveats: In the ex vivo response, HLA-C-restricted CMV-specific TCR beta clonotypes were dominant, and in two of eight donors the single most frequent clonotype came from this HLA-C-restricted group. In both this cohort and an independent roughly 330-donor cohort, the cumulative frequency of public TCR beta family members distinguished carriers of CMV infection plus the relevant HLA type.

The treatment or condition tag for this specimen amounts to: in vitro stimulation with specific CMV peptide epitopes to enrich CMV-specific T cells. TCRdb lists the instrument as Illumina HiSeq 1500. TCRdb itself trimmed the public reads at Q25 with fastp, ran MiXCR and retained productive beta chains. One record per CDR3 amino acid sequence lists the most common genes and DNA. In this sample the table shows about 570,000 distinct CDR3 sequences, 40% of which occur a single time. The ten largest clones add up to over 45% of the sample. V trim: 5 bases; J trim: 10 bases; unmatched bases: 8. From cysteine to phenylalanine, the CDR3 is 14 amino acids long. Only the CDR3 DNA stays, 42 bases, in frame from base 1. According to the germline V gene, CDR1 reads KGHSH and CDR2 reads LQKENI.

The input for sequencing was cultured PBMCs, taken from culture after CMV antigen stimulation. This receptor was identified in a human donor in good health (CMV status not recorded). Some clones in this sample may be carry-over from other donors' samples. The sequence is built from TRBV18 and TRBJ1-6, with 7 middle bases fitting TRBD1. The nucleotide sequence reads as follows: TGTGCCAGCTCATCCACAGGGGTCAGGTCACCCCTCCACTTT. Its translation is CASSSTGVRSPLHF.